Sequencing of this T cell receptor beta chain was carried out in a study of response to subunit inactivated influenza vaccine listed by TCRdb under 2018. In terms of the full investigation: Deep quantitative T cell receptor repertoire profiling was used in the study to track responses to a trivalent subunit inactivated influenza vaccine.

This clonotype has just a few counts. What antigen it recognizes has not been identified. The input lacks base qualities; no much larger clone sits a single base away. The investigation overall reported the following: The authors suggested that each seasonal influenza vaccination may recruit only a limited number of new T cells.

Library preparation used RT-PCR. The listed sequencing device is Illumina HiSeq 2500. TCRdb reworked the public reads: Q25 trimming with fastp, MiXCR clone assembly, productive beta chains retained. All rows with the same CDR3 protein become a single entry with the most common DNA and genes. In this sample the table shows hundreds of thousands of distinct CDR3 sequences, 15% to 17% of which occur a single time. The ten largest clones take up around 10% of the sample. V and J are trimmed by 2 bases and 5 bases, and the gene matches miss 0 bases of the junction. The germline V gene specifies MGHDK as CDR1 and SYGVNS as CDR2. Taken from cysteine to phenylalanine, the CDR3 has 15 residues. CDR3 DNA is the only sequence kept; it has 45 bases, read in frame from the first base.

The chain uses TRBV25-1 and TRBJ2-1; 13 bases in the junction line up with TRBD2. The starting material was PBMCs from blood, obtained roughly 12 days after vaccination. The TCR sequence derives from a man aged 50-60 years who received an inactivated influenza vaccine. Donor details come from another sample of the same person, matched by shared clones. This receptor carries the CDR3 CASSEGLAGDNEQFF. The nucleotides read TGTGCCAGCAGTGAAGGACTAGCGGGGGACAATGAGCAGTTCTTC.